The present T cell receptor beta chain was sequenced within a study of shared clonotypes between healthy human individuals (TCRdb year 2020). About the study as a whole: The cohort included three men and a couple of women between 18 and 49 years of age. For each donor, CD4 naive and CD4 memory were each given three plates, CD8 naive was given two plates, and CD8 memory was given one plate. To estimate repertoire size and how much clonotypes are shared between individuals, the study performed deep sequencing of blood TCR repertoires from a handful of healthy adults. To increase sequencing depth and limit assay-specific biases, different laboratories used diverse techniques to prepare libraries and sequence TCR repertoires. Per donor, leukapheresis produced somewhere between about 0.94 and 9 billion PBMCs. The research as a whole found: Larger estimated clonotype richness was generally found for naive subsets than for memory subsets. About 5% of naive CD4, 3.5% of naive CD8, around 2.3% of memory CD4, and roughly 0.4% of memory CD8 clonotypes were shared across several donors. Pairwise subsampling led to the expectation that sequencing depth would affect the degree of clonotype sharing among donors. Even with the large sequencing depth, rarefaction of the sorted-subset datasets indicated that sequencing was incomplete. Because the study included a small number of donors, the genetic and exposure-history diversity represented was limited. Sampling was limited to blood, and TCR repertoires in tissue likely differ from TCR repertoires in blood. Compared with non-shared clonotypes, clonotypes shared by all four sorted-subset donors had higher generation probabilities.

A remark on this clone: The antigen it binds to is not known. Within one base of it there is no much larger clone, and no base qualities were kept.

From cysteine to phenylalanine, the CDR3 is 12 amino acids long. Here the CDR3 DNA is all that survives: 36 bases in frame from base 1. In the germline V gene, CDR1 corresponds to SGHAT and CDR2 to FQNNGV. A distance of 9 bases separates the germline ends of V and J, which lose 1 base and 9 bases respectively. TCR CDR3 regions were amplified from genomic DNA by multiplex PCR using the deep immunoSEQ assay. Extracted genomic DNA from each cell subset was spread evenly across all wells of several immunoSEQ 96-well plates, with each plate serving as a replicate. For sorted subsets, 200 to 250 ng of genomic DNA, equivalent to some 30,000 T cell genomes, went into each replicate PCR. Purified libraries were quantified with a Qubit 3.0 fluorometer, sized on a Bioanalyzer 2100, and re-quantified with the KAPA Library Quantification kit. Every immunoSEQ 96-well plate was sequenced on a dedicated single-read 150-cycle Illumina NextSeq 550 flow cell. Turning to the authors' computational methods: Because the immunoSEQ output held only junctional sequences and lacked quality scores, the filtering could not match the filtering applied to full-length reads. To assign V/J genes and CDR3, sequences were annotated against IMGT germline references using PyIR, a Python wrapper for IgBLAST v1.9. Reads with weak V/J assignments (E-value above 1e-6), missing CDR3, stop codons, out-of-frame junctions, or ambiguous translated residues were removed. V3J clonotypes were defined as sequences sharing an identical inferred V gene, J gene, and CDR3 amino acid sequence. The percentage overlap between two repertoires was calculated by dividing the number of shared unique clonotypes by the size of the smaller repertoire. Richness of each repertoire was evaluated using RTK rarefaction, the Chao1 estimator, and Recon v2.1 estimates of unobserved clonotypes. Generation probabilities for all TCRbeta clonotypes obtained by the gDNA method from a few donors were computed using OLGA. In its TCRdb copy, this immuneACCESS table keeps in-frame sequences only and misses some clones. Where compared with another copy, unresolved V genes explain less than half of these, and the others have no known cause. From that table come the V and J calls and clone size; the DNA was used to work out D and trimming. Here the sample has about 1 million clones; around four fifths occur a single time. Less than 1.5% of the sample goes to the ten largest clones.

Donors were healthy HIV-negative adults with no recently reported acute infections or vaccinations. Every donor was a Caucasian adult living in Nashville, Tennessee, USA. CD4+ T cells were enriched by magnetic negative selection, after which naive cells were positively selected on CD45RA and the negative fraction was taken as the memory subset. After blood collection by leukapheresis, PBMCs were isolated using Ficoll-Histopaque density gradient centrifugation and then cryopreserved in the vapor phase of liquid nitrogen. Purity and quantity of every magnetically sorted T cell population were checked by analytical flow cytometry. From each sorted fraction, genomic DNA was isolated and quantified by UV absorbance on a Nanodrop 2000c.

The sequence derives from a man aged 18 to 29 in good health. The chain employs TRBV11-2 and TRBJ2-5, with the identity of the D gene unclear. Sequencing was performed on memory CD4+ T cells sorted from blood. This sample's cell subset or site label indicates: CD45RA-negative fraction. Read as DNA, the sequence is TGTGCCAGCAGCTTAGGCCCCTACGCCCAGTACTTC. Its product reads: CASSLGPYAQYF.